This passage covers 29 T cell receptor beta chains from one sample sequenced in a study of T cell responses to AZD1222 COVID-19 vaccine. Produced via immunoSEQ multiplex PCR; TCRdb's table is partial and in-frame only. The table records about 140,000 clones, around 90% of them present only once. The sample here was peripheral blood, taken on day 0 of AZD1222 vaccination. The source is an adult in good health.

The V and J genes are TRBV5-1 and TRBJ2-1; D is uncertain. V lost 0 bases and J lost 1, with 8 bases in between. Germline assignment: CDR1 SGHRS and CDR2 YFSETQ. CDR3 size: 15 residues. The CDR3, as DNA: TGCGCCAGCAGCTTGGATGGGGTATCCTACAATGAGCAGTTCTTC. Residues: CASSLDGVSYNEQFF.

The rearrangement joins TRBV19 to TRBJ1-3; no firm D call. Per germline, CDR1 LNHDA and CDR2 SQIVND (reference sequence). V lost 5 bases, J lost 4 bases, and 0 bases lay in between. The CDR3 is 10 amino acids. CDR3 nucleotides: TGTGCCAGTAGTGGAAACACCATATATTTT. Its protein is CASSGNTIYF.

The V call is TRBV15, the J call TRBJ2-5; 14 bases line up with TRBD2. The CDR3 contains 16 residues. Germline V lookup: CDR1 LNHNV, CDR2 YYDKDF (reference sequence). J was trimmed by 3 bases and V by 3 bases; bases with no gene match: 3. In DNA, the CDR3 is TGTGCCACCAGCAGTGGGACTAGCGGGAGTGAAGAGACCCAGTACTTC. As protein: CATSSGTSGSEETQYF.

The CDR3 DNA reads as TGCGCCAGCAGTGAGGGGAGGGCCTATGGCTACACCTTC. Its protein product is CASSEGRAYGYTF. The V and J genes are TRBV5-1 and TRBJ1-2, with D possibly TRBD1 on 5 matching bases. There are 13 residues in the CDR3. Germline CDR1 SGHRS, CDR2 YFSETQ. V dropped 5 bases and J dropped 4 bases, with 12 bases sitting between them.

V is TRBV29-1 and J is TRBJ2-5, with D possibly TRBD1 on 6 matching bases. Germline V lookup: CDR1 SQVTM, CDR2 ANQGSEA. The V gene lost 7 bases and the J gene lost 5 bases, with 14 bases spanning the gap. CDR3 size: 12 residues. The CDR3 spells CSAGLQGETQYF. Written as DNA, the CDR3 is TGCAGCGCCGGACTGCAGGGGGAGACCCAGTACTTC.

The chain carries TRBV2 and TRBJ2-3; perhaps TRBD2 as D (5 bases). Germline V CDR1 and CDR2: SNHLY, FYNNEI. This CDR3 spans 13 amino acids. Trimming removed 7 bases at V and 4 bases at J, with 12 bases between. CDR3 residues: CASKSGVADTQYF. As DNA, the CDR3 is TGTGCCAGCAAATCCGGGGTCGCAGATACGCAGTATTTT.

This clone has only one observation. This chain joins TRBV14 and TRBJ1-2, with a tentative D call TRBD1 (5 bases). This CDR3 spans 12 amino acids. V gave up 7 bases and J gave up 4 bases, with 10 bases separating them. In germline, CDR1 is SGHDN, CDR2 FVKESK. CDR3 in DNA: TGTGCCAGCACGGGGACGGGCTATGGCTACACCTTC. Protein: CASTGTGYGYTF.

CDR3: CASSLNRGSGNTIYF. The CDR3 DNA sequence: TGCGCCAGCAGCTTAAACAGGGGCTCTGGAAACACCATATATTTT. This chain connects TRBV5-1 to TRBJ1-3; TRBD1 matches 7 bases. The CDR3 has 15 residues. J lost 0 bases, V lost 2 bases, and 2 bases had no gene match. CDR1 and CDR2 (germline): SGHRS, YFSETQ. The full variable domain, completed using reference TRBV5-1 and TRBJ1-3, is KAGVTQTPRYLIKTRGQQVTLSCSPISGHRSVSWYQQTPGQGLQFLFEYFSETQRNKGNFPGRFSGRQFSNSRSEMNVSTLELGDSALYLCASSLNRGSGNTIYFGEGSWLTVV.

V is TRBV7-3 and J is TRBJ1-2, with 8 positions matching TRBD1. This CDR3 contains 14 residues. J gave up 8 bases and V 3 bases, and 8 bases lay outside the gene matches. Germline loops: CDR1 SGHTA, CDR2 FQGTGA. The CDR3 spells CASSLGDRGWGYTF. In DNA form, the CDR3 reads TGTGCCAGCAGCTTGGGAGACAGGGGATGGGGCTACACCTTC. The complete variable domain, with remaining parts taken from reference TRBV7-3 and TRBJ1-2, reads GAGVSQTPSNKVTEKGKYVELRCDPISGHTALYWYRQSLGQGPEFLIYFQGTGAADDSGLPNDRFFAVRPEGSVSTLKIQRTERGDSAVYLCASSLGDRGWGYTFGSGTRLTVV.

The chain joins TRBV6-4 to TRBJ2-6; TRBD1 agrees at 11 bases. CDR1 is MRHNA and CDR2 is SNTAGT in the germline V gene. The V segment lost 0 bases and the J segment 1 base; nucleotides outside the gene matches: 2. The CDR3 has 18 amino acids. CDR3 sequence: CASSDSGQGASGANVLTF. The CDR3 DNA is TGTGCCAGCAGTGACTCCGGACAGGGGGCTTCTGGGGCCAACGTCCTGACTTTC.

The V gene is TRBV11-1, the J gene TRBJ2-1; 11 positions agree with TRBD2. Germline V CDR1 and CDR2: SGHAT, FQDESV (reference sequence). With V trimmed by 5 bases and J by 10 bases, 13 bases remained unmatched. The CDR3 runs to 16 residues. Here the CDR3 DNA reads TGTGCCAGCAGCCCACGGACTAGCGGGCTGAGAGAGGAGCAGTTCTTC. This encodes CASSPRTSGLREEQFF.

The genes are TRBV14 and TRBJ1-6; 8 bases match TRBD1. In germline, CDR1 is SGHDN, CDR2 FVKESK. Unmatched junction bases numbered 13, after V lost 4 bases and J lost 2 bases. The CDR3 totals 19 residues. As DNA, the CDR3 is TGTGCCAGCAGCCCAGGGGGCTGGGTTGAAGGGGCCTATAATTCACCCCTCCACTTT. Translation gives CASSPGGWVEGAYNSPLHF.

The chain is built from TRBV6-2 or TRBV6-3 and TRBJ2-1, with 10 nucleotides matching TRBD2. The CDR3 runs to 15 residues. The germline V gene encodes CDR1 MNHEY and CDR2 SVGEGT. The V gene end was trimmed by 4 bases and the J gene end by 9 bases; junction bases not matched to a gene: 9. DNA of the CDR3: TGTGCCAGCAGTTCCTATAGCGGGGGGTCAAGTGAGCAGTTCTTC. Amino acids: CASSSYSGGSSEQFF.

This clone was found once. The CDR3 bases are TGCGCCAGCAGCCCCCGGGACGGCACCGACACTTATGGCTACACCTTC. Translated, it gives CASSPRDGTDTYGYTF. The J gene is TRBJ1-2, the V gene TRBV5-1, with a tentative D call TRBD1 (5 bases). Trimming shortened V by 4 bases and J by 5 bases, and 21 bases separated the two germline ends. Germline CDR1 is SGHRS and CDR2 is YFSETQ. The CDR3 covers 16 residues.

The rearrangement joins TRBV11-2 to TRBJ2-1; D tentatively fits TRBD1 or TRBD2 (5 bases each). In germline, CDR1 is SGHAT, CDR2 FQNNGV. V lost 0 bases and J lost 6, with 6 bases in between. This CDR3 is 13 amino acids long. Here the CDR3 DNA reads TGTGCCAGCAGCTTAGATGGGGGCAATGAGCAGTTCTTC. Residues: CASSLDGGNEQFF.

This chain connects TRBV5-5 to TRBJ1-2; D not certain. Germline V gene sequence: CDR1 SGHKS, CDR2 YYEKEE (reference sequence). The CDR3 covers 10 residues. CDR3 bases: TGTGCTTATCGGCCGGATGGCTACACCTTC. This sequence encodes CAYRPDGYTF.

This clone was seen only once. The chain has TRBV11-2 and TRBJ2-1; 15 positions match TRBD2. J was trimmed by 2 bases and V by 6 bases; bases with no gene match: 5. The CDR3 covers 17 residues. Per germline, CDR1 SGHAT and CDR2 FQNNGV. This CDR3 reads CASSGLAGGSAYNEQFF. CDR3 sequence (DNA): TGTGCCAGCAGTGGACTAGCGGGAGGGTCAGCCTACAATGAGCAGTTCTTC.

The chain links TRBV21-1 to TRBJ2-1; the tabulated D call, TRBD1, remains unverified against the DNA. TRBV21-1 is marked as a pseudogene. CDR3 length: 18 residues. CDR3 sequence reads: CASSKNRGQGFSYNEQFF. The CDR3 bases are TGTGCCAGCAGCAAAAATCGAGGGCAGGGGTTCTCCTACAATGAGCAGTTCTTC.

This clone was found a few times. The chain has TRBV7-9 and TRBJ2-7; D might be TRBD1 or TRBD2, each matching 5 bases. The CDR3 extends over 14 amino acids. The germline gives CDR1 SEHNR, CDR2 FQNEAQ (reference sequence). V was clipped by 2 bases and J by 3 bases, with 11 bases between them. CDR3 region: CASSLTGRLYEQYF. CDR3 DNA: TGTGCCAGCAGCTTAACGGGACGCCTCTACGAGCAGTACTTC.

The chain links TRBV5-1 to TRBJ1-5; TRBD1 might be the D (5 bases). CDR1 and CDR2 from the germline V gene are SGHRS and YFSETQ. Trimming removed 2 bases from V and 1 base from J, with 7 bases in between. This CDR3 is built from 14 residues. The CDR3 spells CASSFGGSNQPQHF. CDR3 DNA sequence: TGCGCCAGCAGCTTCGGGGGGAGCAATCAGCCCCAGCATTTT.

Only one count was recorded for this clone. CDR3 nucleotide sequence: TGTGCCAGCAGTGCGGGGCAGCTGAACACTGAAGCTTTCTTT. Translating it yields CASSAGQLNTEAFF. The chain uses TRBV2 and TRBJ1-1, with D tentatively TRBD1 (5 bases). The CDR3 runs 14 residues. Trimming left V 4 bases short and J 0 bases short, with 9 bases between. Germline V gene data show CDR1 as SNHLY and CDR2 as FYNNEI. Together with reference TRBV2 and TRBJ1-1, the CDR3 gives the full variable domain: EPEVTQTPSHQVTQMGQEVILRCVPISNHLYFYWYRQILGQKVEFLVSFYNNEISEKSEIFDDQFSVERPDGSNFTLKIRSTKLEDSAMYFCASSAGQLNTEAFFGQGTRLTVV.

This chain links TRBV5-1 with TRBJ1-1; unclear D gene. The germline V and J ends were trimmed by 4 bases and 0 bases, with 10 bases remaining between them. CDR3 length: 14 residues. From germline, CDR1 is SGHRS and CDR2 YFSETQ. CDR3 amino acids: CASSQALMNTEAFF. In DNA, the CDR3 is TGCGCCAGCAGCCAGGCCCTTATGAACACTGAAGCTTTCTTT.

This clone was counted a single time. This chain links TRBV4-1 with TRBJ2-4; weak D call: TRBD1 (7 bases). The germline V gene encodes CDR1 MGHRA and CDR2 YSYEKL. The CDR3 is 16 residues long. The V gene lost 1 base and the J gene lost 4 bases, with 14 bases spanning the gap. The CDR3 nucleotides are TGCGCCAGCAGCCAAGTAAGTGCGGGACAGAAAAACATTCAGTACTTC. This sequence encodes CASSQVSAGQKNIQYF.

CDR3 nucleotide sequence: TGTGCCAGCAGCCGCGAGTGGGGTGATACAGATACGCAGTATTTT. Translated, it gives CASSREWGDTDTQYF. The chain joins TRBV7-3 to TRBJ2-3; the D is unclear. Germline V gene data show CDR1 as SGHTA and CDR2 as FQGTGA. The CDR3 runs 15 residues. V shed 5 bases and J shed 3 bases, with 15 bases lying between them.

The V call is TRBV7-2, the J call TRBJ1-5; 8 bases are shared with TRBD1. Germline V gene data show CDR1 as SGHTA and CDR2 as FQGNSA. The CDR3 is 15 amino acids. V trimming: 5 bases; J trimming: 2 bases; junction bases outside the gene matches: 5. The CDR3 spells CASSLDRAGNQPQHF. The CDR3 nucleotides read TGTGCCAGCAGCCTGGACAGGGCTGGCAATCAGCCCCAGCATTTT.

V gene TRBV28 combines with J gene TRBJ2-3; D not certain. V gave up 4 bases and J gave up 3 bases, with 2 bases separating them. The CDR3 length is 11 residues. Germline CDR1 and CDR2: MDHEN and SYDVKM. CDR3 DNA: TGTGCCAGCAGTTCGACAGATACGCAGTATTTT. It encodes CASSSTDTQYF.

V gene TRBV2 combines with J gene TRBJ1-2; perhaps TRBD1 as D (5 bases). The CDR3 runs to 14 residues. The germline V gene encodes CDR1 SNHLY and CDR2 FYNNEI. V was shortened by 6 bases and J by 7 bases, with 18 bases between the two germline ends. CDR3 DNA sequence: TGTGCCAGCAGCGGACTATTAAGGGGTGGTGGCTACACCTTC. This encodes CASSGLLRGGGYTF.

The chain links TRBV11-3 to TRBJ2-1, with no clear D. Trimming took off 2 bases at V and 5 bases at J, with 10 bases between the two ends. CDR3 length equals 14 residues. Germline V lookup: CDR1 SGHNT, CDR2 YENEEA. Here the CDR3 DNA reads TGTGCCAGCAGCTTAACTTGGAAGGACAATGAGCAGTTCTTC. It is translated as CASSLTWKDNEQFF.

The V gene is TRBV27, the J gene TRBJ2-3; no definite D call. The CDR3 has 12 residues. CDR1 and CDR2 (germline): MNHEY, SMNVEV (reference sequence). The V end was cut by 3 bases, the J end by 5 bases, with 6 bases between. CDR3 coding DNA: TGTGCCAGCAGTTTCCTTCAAGATACGCAGTATTTT. Translation: CASSFLQDTQYF.